This T cell receptor beta chain was observed in a study of blood T cell repertoires in COVID-19. The CDR3 loop spans 15 amino acids. Germline CDR1 SGHVS, CDR2 FNYEAQ. The V and J ends lost 3 bases and 5 bases respectively, with 16 bases between them. This clone has a single count. Data came from immunoSEQ multiplex PCR; TCRdb stores just in-frame clones and leaves some out. The top ten hold under 7.5% of the sample, which has more than 300,000 clones, roughly 90% seen once. The sequence was collected from a man aged 18-30 years who had recovered from COVID-19. The chain combines TRBV7-6 with TRBJ1-2; D possibly corresponds to TRBD1 (5 bases). Specimen: peripheral blood. The CDR3 loop reads CASSLTVEGRYGYTF. The DNA for the CDR3 is TGTGCCAGCAGCTTGACCGTGGAGGGGAGGTATGGCTACACCTTC. The variable domain in full, with the rest retrieved from reference TRBV7-6 and TRBJ1-2, is GAGVSQSPRYKVTKRGQDVALRCDPISGHVSLYWYRQALGQGPEFLTYFNYEAQQDKSGLPNDRFSAERPEGSISTLTIQRTEQRDSAMYRCASSLTVEGRYGYTFGSGTRLTVV.